The 2 T cell receptor beta chains in this list originate from one sample, sequenced in a study of cytomegalovirus exposure and HLA in healthy donors. PCR was performed using 60 Vbeta and 13 Jbeta primers. This table comes from immunoSEQ multiplex PCR, and its TCRdb copy is limited to in-frame clones, with some not included. The sample table sets out 55,000 to 70,000 clones. The sequenced sample was PBMCs. The receptors come from a female donor in good health and CMV-seropositive.

The chain carries TRBV2 and TRBJ2-6; maybe TRBD1 (5 bases). V lost 2 bases and J lost 2, with 10 bases in between. This CDR3 is built from 16 residues. CDR1 SNHLY and CDR2 FYNNEI come from the germline V gene. CDR3 sequence reads: CASSEQGIAGANVLTF. The DNA of the CDR3 is TGTGCCAGCAGTGAACAGGGTATTGCTGGGGCCAACGTCCTGACTTTC.

The J gene is TRBJ2-6, the V gene TRBV19; D may be TRBD1 (6 bases). The germline gives CDR1 LNHDA, CDR2 SQIVND (reference sequence). The CDR3 length is 18 residues. Trimming shortened V by 1 base and J by 0 bases, and 13 bases separated the two germline ends. CDR3 DNA: TGTGCCAGTAGTATAGCAGGGGTCCGGTTCTCTGGGGCCAACGTCCTGACTTTC. It specifies CASSIAGVRFSGANVLTF.